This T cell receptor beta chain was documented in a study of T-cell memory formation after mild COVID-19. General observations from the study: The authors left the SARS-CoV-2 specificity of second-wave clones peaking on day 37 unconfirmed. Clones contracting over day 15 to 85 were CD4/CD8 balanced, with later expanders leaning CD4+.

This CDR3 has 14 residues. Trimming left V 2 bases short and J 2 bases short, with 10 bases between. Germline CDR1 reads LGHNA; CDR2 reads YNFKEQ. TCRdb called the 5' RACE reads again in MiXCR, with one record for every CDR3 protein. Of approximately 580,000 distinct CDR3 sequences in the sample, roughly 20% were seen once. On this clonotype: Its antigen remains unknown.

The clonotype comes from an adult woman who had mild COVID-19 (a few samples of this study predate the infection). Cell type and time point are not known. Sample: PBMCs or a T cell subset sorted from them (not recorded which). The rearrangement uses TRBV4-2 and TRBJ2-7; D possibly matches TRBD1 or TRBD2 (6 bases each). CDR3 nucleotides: TGTGCCAGCAGCCAAAGGAGGGACACCTACGAGCAGTACTTC. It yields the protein CASSQRRDTYEQYF.